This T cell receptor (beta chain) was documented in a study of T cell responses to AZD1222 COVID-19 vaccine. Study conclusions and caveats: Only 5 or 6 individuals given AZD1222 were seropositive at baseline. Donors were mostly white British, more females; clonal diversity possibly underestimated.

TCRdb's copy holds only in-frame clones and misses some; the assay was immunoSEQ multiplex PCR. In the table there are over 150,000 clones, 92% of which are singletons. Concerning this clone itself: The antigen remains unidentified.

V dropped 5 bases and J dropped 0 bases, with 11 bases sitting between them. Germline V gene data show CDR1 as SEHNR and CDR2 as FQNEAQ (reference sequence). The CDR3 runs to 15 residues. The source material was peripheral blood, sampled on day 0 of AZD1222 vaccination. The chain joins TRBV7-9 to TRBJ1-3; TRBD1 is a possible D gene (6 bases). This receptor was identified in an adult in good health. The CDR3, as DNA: TGTGCCAGCAGCGACCAGGGGCGCTCTGGAAACACCATATATTTT. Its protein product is CASSDQGRSGNTIYF.